This T cell receptor beta chain was sequenced for a study of a mutant IDH1 vaccine in newly diagnosed glioma (dated by TCRdb to about 2021). Looking at the study overall: Of the 30 or so patients who were treated, about 62% were male and roughly 38% were female, and the mean age was roughly 40 years. Peripheral blood samples were drawn at six visits, namely V03 (baseline), V05, V07, V10, V12 and V13. For exploratory analyses, fewer than 30 treated patients had longitudinal TCRB deep sequencing done wherever samples were available. Prior to enrollment, patients had been given standard therapy consisting of radiotherapy alone, temozolomide alone, or radiochemotherapy with temozolomide, with the combination given to most patients.

As to this clone: Its target antigen remains unknown. Per-base qualities were not stored, and no clone one base away is much larger.

Interpreted using the paper, the time point label stands for: baseline, week 1 (first vaccination visit). The sample's treatment or condition label is to be understood as: pre-vaccination baseline after standard-of-care therapy. All donors had newly diagnosed IDH1-mutant astrocytomas of WHO grade 3 or 4 that showed loss of nuclear ATRX. The samples were drawn from NOA16, a multicentre, single-arm, open-label phase I trial in Germany that tested a mutant IDH1 peptide vaccine in humans for the first time. Visit V03 blood draws served as the baseline sample for immunogenicity testing. Genomic DNA for TCRB sequencing was extracted from EDTA blood using the DNeasy Blood and Tissue Kit. Library generation was performed with the immunoSEQ multiplex PCR assay. Rearranged TCR beta chain sequences were amplified using the hsTCRB Kit according to the manufacturer's protocol. An Illumina MiSeq was used to sequence the TCRB libraries. Per the authors' processing: The proprietary platform of the kit vendor was used for demultiplexing, trimming and gene mapping. Imported from immuneACCESS, the table was reduced by TCRdb to in-frame sequences with V and J called. These copies leave out some clones; in studies compared against another copy, an unresolved V gene accounts for under half, and the cause of the remainder is not known. V and J calls and clone size are copied from that table; D and trimming were computed from the DNA. The sample contains tens of thousands of clones, about 86% of them found a single time. Clones ranked in the top ten supply approximately 4.4% of the sample.

Overall study outcomes, separate from this receptor: Pseudoprogression appeared unrelated to alterations in the top peripheral T cell clonotypes detected by TCRB sequencing. Availability determined which PBMC samples were chosen for TCRB deep sequencing. It was noted by the authors that analyses of patient blood samples could not be reproduced owing to sample limitations. Immune responses induced by the vaccine were seen in around 93% of patients across multiple MHC alleles.

There are 16 amino acids in the CDR3, from cysteine to phenylalanine inclusive. The read is trimmed to its CDR3 DNA, 48 bases read in frame from base 1. The germline V gene specifies SGHDT as CDR1 and YYEEEE as CDR2. Ends trimmed: V by 0 bases, J by 6 bases; bases unmatched to a gene: 9. Sample: peripheral blood mononuclear cells (PBMCs), taken from a glioma patient treated with radiotherapy, temozolomide or both. The source of this sequence is a woman aged 18-29 years with glioma. Some clones in this sample may be carry-over from other donors' samples. The V gene is TRBV5-6 and the J gene is TRBJ1-1; a stretch of 9 junction bases matches TRBD1. The CDR3 protein: CASSLDRGPRRAEAFF. The sequenced DNA: TGTGCCAGCAGCTTGGACAGGGGGCCGAGGAGGGCTGAAGCTTTCTTT. Extended through the reference TRBV5-6 and TRBJ1-1 proteins, this CDR3 yields the full variable domain: DAGVTQSPTHLIKTRGQQVTLRCSPKSGHDTVSWYQQALGQGPQFIFQYYEEEERQRGNFPDRFSGHQFPNYSSELNVNALLLGDSALYLCASSLDRGPRRAEAFFGQGTRLTVV.